The clone carrying this T cell receptor beta chain has just a few counts. Its antigen is as yet unknown. V gave up 2 bases and J gave up 6 bases, with 10 bases separating them. Germline V gene lookup returns CDR1 SGHDN and CDR2 FVKESK. The CDR3 totals 14 residues. Produced via immunoSEQ multiplex PCR; TCRdb's table is partial and in-frame only. Among tens of thousands of clones, roughly 74% were seen once, and the ten largest hold roughly 6.1%. The data belong to a study of immune evolution from preneoplasia to lung adenocarcinoma. Study summary: HLA loss of heterozygosity: over 5.5% AIS, about 15% MIA, approximately 35% ADC, none AAH.

Study outcomes and limitations: Clonality was highest in normal lung, lower in later-stage lesions apparently.

This sequence joins TRBV14 and TRBJ2-2; weak D call: TRBD2 (6 bases). The sequence derives from a person between 55 and 69 years old with lung adenocarcinoma. Input material: FFPE invasive lung adenocarcinoma tissue. CDR3 nucleotide sequence: TGTGCCAGCAGCCAAAAGACTAGAGCCGGGGAGCTGTTTTTT. Translation gives CASSQKTRAGELFF.